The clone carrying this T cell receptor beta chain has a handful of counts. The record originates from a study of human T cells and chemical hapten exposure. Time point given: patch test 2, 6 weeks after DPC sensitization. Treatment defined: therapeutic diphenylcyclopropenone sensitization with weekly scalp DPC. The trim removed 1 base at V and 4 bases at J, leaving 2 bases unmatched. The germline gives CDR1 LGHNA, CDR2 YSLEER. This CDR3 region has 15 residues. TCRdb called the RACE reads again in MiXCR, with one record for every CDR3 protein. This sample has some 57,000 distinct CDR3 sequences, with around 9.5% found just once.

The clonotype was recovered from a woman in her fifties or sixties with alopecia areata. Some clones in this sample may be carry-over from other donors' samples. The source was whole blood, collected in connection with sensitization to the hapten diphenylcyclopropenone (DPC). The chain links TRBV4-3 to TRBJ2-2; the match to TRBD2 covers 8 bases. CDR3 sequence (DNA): TGCGCCAGCAGCCAAGCAGCGGGGGTCACCGGGGAGCTGTTTTTT. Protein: CASSQAAGVTGELFF.